These 20 T cell receptor beta chains originate from one sample sequenced in a study of T cell repertoires in cytomegalovirus infection. TCRdb re-called the reads with MiXCR, one entry per CDR3 protein. The sample carries some 300,000 distinct CDR3 sequences, around 15% recorded once. What was sequenced was PBMCs. These receptors came from a human donor in good health (CMV status not recorded). Some clones in this sample may be carry-over from other donors' samples.

This clonotype was recorded at least ten times. The J gene is TRBJ2-5, the V gene TRBV7-9; 7 bases are shared with TRBD2. CDR1 and CDR2 from the germline V gene are SEHNR and FQNEAQ (reference sequence). The CDR3 contains 16 residues. V trimming: 5 bases; J trimming: 2 bases; junction bases outside the gene matches: 11. As DNA, the CDR3 is TGTGCCAGCAGCCTCGACCCGGGGGGAGTTCAAGAGACCCAGTACTTC. Protein: CASSLDPGGVQETQYF.

This clonotype came up many times. The rearrangement joins TRBV7-2 to TRBJ1-1; 8 bases are shared with TRBD1. The CDR3 spans 15 residues. Germline assignment: CDR1 SGHTA and CDR2 FQGNSA. The V and J ends lost 5 bases and 6 bases, in that order; junction bases with no gene match: 11. In DNA form, the CDR3 reads TGTGCCAGCAGCCTTACACCGGACAGGGAGGCTGAAGCTTTCTTT. It translates to CASSLTPDREAEAFF.

A single count supports this clonotype. The rearrangement uses TRBV19 and TRBJ1-1, with a weak D call TRBD1 (6 bases). From germline, CDR1 is LNHDA and CDR2 SQIVND (reference sequence). V gave up 2 bases and J gave up 8 bases, with 12 bases separating them. CDR3 size: 13 residues. This CDR3 reads CASSISWTAEAFF. DNA of the CDR3: TGTGCCAGTAGTATAAGCTGGACAGCAGAAGCTTTCTTT.

This clonotype has a count of ten or more. V gene TRBV7-8 combines with J gene TRBJ2-2; D not certain. The germline V gene has CDR1 SGHVS and CDR2 FQNEAQ. V lost 2 bases to trimming and J lost 4 bases, with 5 bases between them. The CDR3 runs 13 residues. The CDR3 DNA follows: TGTGCCAGCAGCTTAACAACCACCGGGGAGCTGTTTTTT. Translating gives CASSLTTTGELFF.

This clonotype was seen a handful of times. The rearrangement joins TRBV6-5 to TRBJ2-7; D might be TRBD1 (6 bases). The CDR3 runs to 11 residues. In germline, CDR1 is MNHEY, CDR2 SVGAGI. DNA of the CDR3: TGTGCTACTCATCAGGGGTACGAGCAGTACTTC. Translation gives CATHQGYEQYF.

The CDR3 here is CATSGTRGQGDKFF. CDR3 DNA sequence: TGTGCCACCAGTGGAACCCGAGGACAGGGGGACAAGTTCTTC. This sequence joins TRBV24-1 and TRBJ2-1; TRBD1 matches 10 bases. The length of the CDR3 is 14 residues. Per germline, CDR1 KGHDR and CDR2 SFDVKD. The V and J ends lost 5 bases and 14 bases, in that order; junction bases with no gene match: 11.

This clonotype was detected ten times or more. This chain joins TRBV19 and TRBJ2-3, with TRBD1 as a possible D gene (5 bases). This CDR3 comprises 14 residues. Germline loops: CDR1 LNHDA, CDR2 SQIVND (reference sequence). Between the trimmed V and J ends, which lost 3 bases and 3 bases, there was a span of 10 bases. The CDR3 reads CASSIWAGTDTQYF. The CDR3 bases are TGTGCCAGTAGTATTTGGGCAGGGACAGATACGCAGTATTTT. The full variable domain, completed using reference TRBV19 and TRBJ2-3, is DGGITQSPKYLFRKEGQNVTLSCEQNLNHDAMYWYRQDPGQGLRLIYYSQIVNDFQKGDIAEGYSVSREKKESFPLTVTSAQKNPTAFYLCASSIWAGTDTQYFGPGTRLTVL.

The chain carries TRBV5-1 and TRBJ2-1, with 7 bases lining up with TRBD2. The germline gives CDR1 SGHRS, CDR2 YFSETQ. Trimming removed 6 bases from V and 4 bases from J; junction bases left unmatched: 13. This CDR3 has 16 amino acids. The CDR3 is CASTPIGRENYNEQFF. The CDR3, as DNA: TGCGCCAGCACGCCGATAGGGAGGGAAAATTACAATGAGCAGTTCTTC.

V gene TRBV2 combines with J gene TRBJ2-3, with 11 bases matching TRBD2. The CDR3 extends over 18 amino acids. The V gene's germline CDR1 is SNHLY and CDR2 FYNNEI. V gave up 1 base and J gave up 2 bases; unmatched junction bases: 8. In nucleotides, the CDR3 is TGTGCCAGCAGTGAAGGGGGACTAGCGGATCTCCACACAGATACGCAGTATTTT. Its protein is CASSEGGLADLHTDTQYF.

The J gene is TRBJ2-3, the V gene TRBV12-3 or TRBV12-4; D is perhaps TRBD1 or TRBD2 (5 bases each). Trimming stripped 3 bases from V and 1 base from J, with 11 bases between. CDR3 length: 15 residues. The CDR3 loop reads CASSFARGGTDTQYF. CDR3 nucleotide sequence: TGTGCCAGCAGTTTCGCTAGGGGAGGCACAGATACGCAGTATTTT.

This clonotype was seen ten or more times. V and J are TRBV28 and TRBJ1-5; TRBD1 agrees at 8 bases. CDR1 and CDR2 from the germline V gene are MDHEN and SYDVKM. J gave up 2 bases and V 6 bases, and 0 bases lay outside the gene matches. CDR3 length equals 13 residues. CDR3 amino acids: CASRDRGNQPQHF. CDR3 in DNA: TGTGCCAGCAGGGACAGGGGCAATCAGCCCCAGCATTTT.

The CDR3 reads CASRRGRSSYNEQFF. Here the CDR3 DNA reads TGTGCCAGCAGACGAGGGAGGAGCTCCTACAATGAGCAGTTCTTC. The genes are TRBV6-1 and TRBJ2-1, with D possibly being TRBD2 (6 bases). The CDR3 spans 15 residues. The germline V and J ends were trimmed by 6 bases and 0 bases, with 12 bases remaining between them. CDR1 is MNHNS and CDR2 is SASEGT in the germline V gene.

CDR3 protein: CASSHTGAGELFF. DNA for the CDR3: TGTGCCAGCAGCCACACAGGGGCCGGGGAGCTGTTTTTT. The J gene is TRBJ2-2, the V gene TRBV14; 7 bases match TRBD1. The CDR3 extends over 13 amino acids. CDR1 and CDR2 (germline): SGHDN, FVKESK. The ends lost 3 bases at V and 6 bases at J; junction bases unmatched: 1.

This clonotype has just a few counts. V usage is TRBV5-4 and J usage is TRBJ1-1; D is perhaps TRBD1 (6 bases). V lost 0 bases to trimming and J lost 9 bases, with 18 bases between them. CDR1 SGHNT and CDR2 YYREEE come from the germline V gene (reference sequence). The CDR3 loop spans 15 amino acids. The CDR3 here is CASSLAGLETGKAFF. In DNA form, the CDR3 reads TGTGCCAGCAGCTTGGCCGGTTTAGAGACAGGTAAAGCTTTCTTT.

This clonotype occurred a few times. The chain employs TRBV6-2 or TRBV6-3 and TRBJ1-1, with D unresolved. The germline V gene has CDR1 MNHEY and CDR2 SVGEGT. V lost 8 bases, J lost 0 bases, and 4 bases lay in between. The CDR3 contains 11 residues. This CDR3 is CASEMNTEAFF. CDR3 nucleotide sequence: TGTGCCAGCGAGATGAACACTGAAGCTTTCTTT.

This clonotype was seen many times. The chain joins TRBV5-1 to TRBJ2-3; the D is unclear. Germline V gives CDR1 SGHRS, CDR2 YFSETQ. Trimming shortened V by 4 bases and J by 6 bases, and 6 bases separated the two germline ends. This CDR3 has 11 residues. In nucleotides, the CDR3 is TGCGCCAGCAGCCGTTCGGATACGCAGTATTTT. Amino acid sequence: CASSRSDTQYF. Complete variable domain (other parts from reference TRBV5-1 and TRBJ2-3): KAGVTQTPRYLIKTRGQQVTLSCSPISGHRSVSWYQQTPGQGLQFLFEYFSETQRNKGNFPGRFSGRQFSNSRSEMNVSTLELGDSALYLCASSRSDTQYFGPGTRLTVL.

Many counts were recorded for this clonotype. This chain uses TRBV7-2 with TRBJ2-1, with TRBD2 matching 10 bases. The junction had 8 bases not matched to a gene; V was cut back by 2 bases and J by 4 bases. CDR1 and CDR2 (germline): SGHTA, FQGNSA. The CDR3 is made up of 17 amino acids. The CDR3 DNA sequence: TGTGCCAGCAGCTTATTCAGCGGGGGGGCTGGTTACAATGAGCAGTTCTTC. Its translation is CASSLFSGGAGYNEQFF.

The gene calls are TRBV11-1 and TRBJ2-1; TRBD2 matches at 7 bases. Germline CDR1 SGHAT, CDR2 FQDESV (reference sequence). The CDR3 covers 16 residues. J lost 3 bases, V lost 4 bases, and 9 bases had no gene match. Written as DNA, the CDR3 is TGTGCCAGCAGCTCCGAGCCCCCTAGCGGCTACAATGAGCAGTTCTTC. It yields the protein CASSSEPPSGYNEQFF.

This clonotype was seen repeatedly, ten times or more. The V and J genes are TRBV6-2 or TRBV6-3 and TRBJ2-2; 14 nucleotides line up with TRBD2. V dropped 0 bases and J dropped 7; count of bases not matched to a gene: 7. From germline, CDR1 is MNHEY and CDR2 SVGEGT. The CDR3 covers 18 residues. CDR3 nucleotides: TGTGCCAGCAGTTACTCGACTAGCGGGAGGGCCGGGATCGGGGAGCTGTTTTTT. Translated: CASSYSTSGRAGIGELFF.

V usage is TRBV20-1 and J usage is TRBJ2-1; D is unclear. Germline V gene data show CDR1 as DFQATT and CDR2 as SNEGSKA (reference sequence). There are 12 residues in the CDR3. Deletions cut 5 bases from V and 3 bases from J, with 8 bases between. The chain's CDR3 is CSAPDFYNEQFF. The CDR3 bases are TGCAGTGCTCCTGACTTCTACAATGAGCAGTTCTTC.